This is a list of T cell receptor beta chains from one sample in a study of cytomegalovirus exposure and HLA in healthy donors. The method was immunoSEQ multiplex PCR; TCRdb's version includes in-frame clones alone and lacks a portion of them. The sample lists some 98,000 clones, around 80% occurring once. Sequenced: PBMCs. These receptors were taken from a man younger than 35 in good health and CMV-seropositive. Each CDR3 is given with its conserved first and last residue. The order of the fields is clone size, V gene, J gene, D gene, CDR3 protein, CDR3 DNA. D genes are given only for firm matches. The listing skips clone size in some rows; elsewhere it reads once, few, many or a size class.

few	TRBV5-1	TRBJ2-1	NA	CASSLGLEYNEQFF	TGCGCCAGCAGCTTGGGACTAGAGTACAATGAGCAGTTCTTC
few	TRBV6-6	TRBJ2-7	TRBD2	CASSHKRRGSSYEQYF	TGTGCCAGCAGTCATAAGAGGCGGGGGAGCTCCTACGAGCAGTACTTC
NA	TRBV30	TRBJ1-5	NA	CAWSVTGLDQPQHF	TGTGCCTGGAGTGTAACGGGGTTAGATCAGCCCCAGCATTTT
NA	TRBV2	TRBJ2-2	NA	CASSYSHERGTGELFF	TGTGCCAGCAGCTACTCCCACGAGCGTGGCACCGGGGAGCTGTTTTTT
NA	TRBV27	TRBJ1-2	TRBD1	CASSLSRDSSYGYTF	TGTGCCAGCAGTTTATCGCGGGACAGCAGCTATGGCTACACCTTC
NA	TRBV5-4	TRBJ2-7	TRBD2	CASSPRTSGYEQYF	TGTGCCAGCAGCCCCCGGACTAGCGGCTACGAGCAGTACTTC
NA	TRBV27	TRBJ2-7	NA	CASSFSDSSYEQYF	TGTGCCAGCAGTTTTTCCGACAGCTCCTACGAGCAGTACTTC
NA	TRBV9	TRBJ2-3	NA	CASSRFGGDTQYF	TGTGCCAGCAGCCGATTCGGAGGGGATACGCAGTATTTT
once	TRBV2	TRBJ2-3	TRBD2	CASSAAGGRTDTQYF	TGTGCCAGCAGTGCAGCGGGGGGGCGCACAGATACGCAGTATTTT
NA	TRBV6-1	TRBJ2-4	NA	CASSAYRVGNIQYF	TGTGCCAGCAGTGCCTACAGGGTGGGGAACATTCAGTACTTC
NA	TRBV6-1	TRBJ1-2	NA	CASSEILPASVYGYTF	TGTGCCAGCAGTGAAATCCTTCCAGCGAGCGTCTATGGCTACACCTTC
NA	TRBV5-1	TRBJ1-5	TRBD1	CASSPGQNQPQHF	TGCGCCAGCAGCCCGGGACAGAATCAGCCCCAGCATTTT
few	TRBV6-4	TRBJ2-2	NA	CASSLDDTGELFF	TGTGCCAGCAGCCTAGACGACACCGGGGAGCTGTTTTTT
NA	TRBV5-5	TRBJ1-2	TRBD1	CASSLLQGGLGGYGYTF	TGTGCCAGCAGCTTGCTCCAGGGGGGTCTGGGAGGCTATGGCTACACCTTC
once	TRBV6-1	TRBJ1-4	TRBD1	CASSVTGGAREKLFF	TGTGCCAGCAGTGTTACAGGGGGCGCGAGGGAAAAACTGTTTTTT
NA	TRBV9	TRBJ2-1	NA	CASSPGSTPFVEQFF	TGTGCCAGCAGCCCAGGAAGTACGCCGTTCGTTGAGCAGTTCTTC
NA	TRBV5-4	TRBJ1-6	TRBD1	CASSLGQGARNSPLHF	TGTGCCAGCAGCTTGGGCCAGGGGGCGAGGAATTCACCCCTCCACTTT
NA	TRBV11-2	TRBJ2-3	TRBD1	CASSLAGQGWDTQYF	TGTGCCAGTAGCTTAGCCGGACAGGGCTGGGATACGCAGTATTTT
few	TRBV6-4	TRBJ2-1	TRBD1	CASSDSGTGGNEQFF	TGTGCCAGCAGTGACTCTGGGACAGGGGGCAATGAGCAGTTCTTC
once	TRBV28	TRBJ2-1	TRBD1	CASRPVGQGALDEQFF	TGTGCCAGCAGGCCTGTAGGACAGGGGGCGTTGGATGAGCAGTTCTTC
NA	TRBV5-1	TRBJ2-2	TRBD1	CASSLDPGGSGELFF	TGCGCCAGCAGCTTGGACCCAGGGGGCAGCGGGGAGCTGTTTTTT
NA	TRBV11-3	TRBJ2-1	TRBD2	CASSSQRGGGNEQFF	TGTGCCAGCAGCTCCCAGCGGGGGGGCGGCAATGAGCAGTTCTTC
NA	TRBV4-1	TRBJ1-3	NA	CASKPGPSSGNTIYF	TGCGCCAGCAAACCAGGCCCGAGCTCTGGAAACACCATATATTTT
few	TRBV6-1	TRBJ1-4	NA	CASSEAENEKLFF	TGTGCCAGCAGTGAAGCAGAGAATGAAAAACTGTTTTTT
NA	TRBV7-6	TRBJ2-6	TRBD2	CASSPTSGPIAGANVLTF	TGTGCCAGCAGCCCGACTAGCGGTCCAATTGCTGGGGCCAACGTCCTGACTTTC
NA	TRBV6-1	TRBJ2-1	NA	CASRGAPGNEQFF	TGTGCCAGCAGGGGGGCCCCAGGGAATGAGCAGTTCTTC
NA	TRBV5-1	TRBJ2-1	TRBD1	CASSVSPGTGTYNEQFF	TGCGCCAGCAGCGTATCCCCCGGGACAGGCACCTACAATGAGCAGTTCTTC
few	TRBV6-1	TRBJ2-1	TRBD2	CASSGLAGGPYEQFF	TGTGCCAGCAGTGGTCTGGCGGGGGGGCCCTATGAGCAGTTCTTC
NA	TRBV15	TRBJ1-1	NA	CATSRQGVRNTEAFF	TGTGCCACCAGCAGACAGGGCGTTCGGAACACTGAAGCTTTCTTT
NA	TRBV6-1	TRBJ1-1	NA	CASSDTGVYTEAFF	TGTGCCAGCAGTGACACGGGGGTGTACACTGAAGCTTTCTTT
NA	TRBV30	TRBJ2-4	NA	CAWSRTSSLAKNIQYF	TGTGCCTGGAGCCGGACAAGTTCCTTAGCCAAAAACATTCAGTACTTC
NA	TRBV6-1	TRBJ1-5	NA	CASRDWQQPNQPQHF	TGTGCCAGCAGGGACTGGCAACAGCCGAATCAGCCCCAGCATTTT
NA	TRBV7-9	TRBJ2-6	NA	CASSNDPGGGAGANVLTF	TGTGCCAGCAGCAACGACCCGGGCGGGGGCGCTGGGGCCAACGTCCTGACTTTC
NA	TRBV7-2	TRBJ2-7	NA	CASSLPEKYEQYF	TGTGCCAGCAGCTTACCTGAGAAATACGAGCAGTACTTC
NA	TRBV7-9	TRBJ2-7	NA	CASSPPAGPSYEQYF	TGTGCCAGCAGCCCGCCGGCAGGGCCTTCCTACGAGCAGTACTTC
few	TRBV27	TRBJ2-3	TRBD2	CASSLSSFGGVSTDTQYF	TGTGCCAGCAGTTTATCGAGTTTTGGGGGGGTTAGCACAGATACGCAGTATTTT
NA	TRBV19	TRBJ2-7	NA	CASSIGSNSYEQYF	TGTGCCAGTAGTATAGGGAGTAATAGTTACGAGCAGTACTTC